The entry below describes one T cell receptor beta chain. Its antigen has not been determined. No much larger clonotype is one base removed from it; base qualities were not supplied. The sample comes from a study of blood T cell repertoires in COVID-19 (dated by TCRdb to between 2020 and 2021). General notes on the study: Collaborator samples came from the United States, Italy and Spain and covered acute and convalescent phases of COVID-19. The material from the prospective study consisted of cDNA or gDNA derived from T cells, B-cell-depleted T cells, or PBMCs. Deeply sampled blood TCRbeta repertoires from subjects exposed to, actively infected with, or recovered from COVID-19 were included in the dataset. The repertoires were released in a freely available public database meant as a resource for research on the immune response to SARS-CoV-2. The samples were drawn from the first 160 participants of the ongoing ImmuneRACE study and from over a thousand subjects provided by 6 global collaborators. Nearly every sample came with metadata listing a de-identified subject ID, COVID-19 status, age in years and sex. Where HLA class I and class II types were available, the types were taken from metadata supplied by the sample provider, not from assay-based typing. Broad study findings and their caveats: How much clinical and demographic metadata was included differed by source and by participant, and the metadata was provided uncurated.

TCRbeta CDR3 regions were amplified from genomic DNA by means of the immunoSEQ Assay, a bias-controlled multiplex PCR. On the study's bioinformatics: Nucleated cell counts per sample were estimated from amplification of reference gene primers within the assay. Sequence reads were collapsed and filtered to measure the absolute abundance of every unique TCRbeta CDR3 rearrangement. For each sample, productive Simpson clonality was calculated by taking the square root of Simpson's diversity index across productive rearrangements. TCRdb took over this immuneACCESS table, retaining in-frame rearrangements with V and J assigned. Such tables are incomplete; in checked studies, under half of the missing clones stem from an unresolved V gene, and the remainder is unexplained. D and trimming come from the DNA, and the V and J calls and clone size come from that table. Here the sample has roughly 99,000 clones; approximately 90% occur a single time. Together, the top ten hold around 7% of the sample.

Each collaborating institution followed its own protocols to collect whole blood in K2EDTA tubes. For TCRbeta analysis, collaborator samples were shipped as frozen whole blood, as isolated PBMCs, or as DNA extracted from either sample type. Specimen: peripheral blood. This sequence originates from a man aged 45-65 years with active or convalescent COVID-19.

The CDR3 is CASSPRQGARTSGIGCHEQFF. The nucleotide sequence is given as TGTGCCAGCAGCCCAAGACAGGGCGCCCGGACTAGCGGGATAGGTTGCCATGAGCAGTTCTTC. The sequence joins TRBV21-1 to TRBJ2-1; the D call TRBD2 from the table was never checked on the DNA. TRBV21-1 is shown as a pseudogene. The CDR3 has 21 amino acids, counting the end cysteine and phenylalanine. The read is trimmed to its CDR3 DNA, 63 bases read in frame from base 1.